This TCR beta chain appears in the sequencing data of a study of CD8 T cells in ankylosing spondylitis. Study results and limitations: Disease-linked clones, CD8+, were relatively rare in peripheral blood. Prior literature has documented some motif variants in synovial fluid and blood from reactive arthritis. Blood of patients with ankylosing spondylitis appeared to be characterized by a TCR beta motif of several highly homologous variants.

Generation of TCR beta libraries employed quantitative 5'-RACE incorporating molecular barcodes. TCRdb re-derived calls from the 5' RACE reads in MiXCR, one entry per CDR3 protein. The table lists a few hundred thousand distinct CDR3 sequences, roughly a tenth of them singletons, with roughly a fifth in the top ten. The table lists this clonotype with many counts. Its antigen is still unknown. Sequencing was carried out using blood, either unsorted or a sorted T cell fraction (not recorded which). The clonotype comes from a male donor with ankylosing spondylitis or in good health (not recorded which).

The CDR3 DNA reads TGTGCCAGCAGTTCCCCAAACAGGGTGGGGGTGAACACTGAAGCTTTCTTT. Its translation is CASSSPNRVGVNTEAFF. This chain uses TRBV27 with TRBJ1-1, with a tentative D call TRBD1 (6 bases). Germline V CDR1 and CDR2: MNHEY, SMNVEV (reference sequence). With 4 bases removed from V and 0 bases from J, the gap between germline ends came to 18 bases. The CDR3 covers 17 residues.